This T cell receptor (beta chain) derives from a study of blood T cell repertoires in COVID-19. As for the study in general: T cells, B-cell-depleted T cells, or PBMCs supplied cDNA or gDNA.

The table came from immunoSEQ multiplex PCR; TCRdb's copy has only in-frame clones and leaves some out. The sample lists roughly 250,000 clones, approximately 90% seen once, with more than 0.95% in the top ten. Participant reports of clinical history set cohort assignment. Trimming stripped 5 bases from V and 8 bases from J, with 18 bases between. Germline V gene sequence: CDR1 SGHTA, CDR2 FQGNSA. CDR3 length: 15 amino acids. The chain uses TRBV7-2 and TRBJ1-4; D perhaps matches TRBD1 (5 bases). Sequencing was done on a sample of PBMCs or T cells enriched from blood (not recorded which). This TCR derives from a woman aged 40 to 50 with acute COVID-19. CDR3 sequence reads: CASSLQGGGEEKLFF. The CDR3 DNA reads TGTGCCAGCAGCCTCCAGGGAGGTGGGGAGGAAAAACTGTTTTTT.